This entry describes one TCR beta chain. What it binds is not known. This sample stems from a study of T cells in Graves' hyperthyroidism and ophthalmopathy. For the study at large: At initial diagnosis, before any treatment had begun, peripheral blood was obtained.

The CDR3 extends over 18 amino acids. The V end lost 2 bases, the J end lost 3 bases, and 23 bases lay between the germline ends. The germline V gene has CDR1 MGHRA and CDR2 YSYEKL. RNA transcripts served as the template for amplifying TCR beta CDR3 regions. HTBI primers were used for first-round RT-PCR of the TCR CDR3. TCRdb reprocessed the multiplex PCR reads with MiXCR, giving one entry per CDR3 protein. The data contain 500,000 to 550,000 distinct CDR3 sequences, less than 20% of them seen just once; the ten biggest clones take up 47%. With duration under 3 months, ophthalmopathy was active: Clinical Activity Score at least 3, NOSPECS at least 4. Study findings and constraints: Researchers found most expanded thyroid clonotypes above 0.001 in blood as well. A 13 V-J model separated ophthalmopathy from stable hyperthyroidism.

The sequence was collected from a middle-aged man with Graves' ophthalmopathy. The gene calls are TRBV4-1 and TRBJ2-7, with D perhaps matching TRBD2 (6 bases). The sample taken for sequencing was blood. This CDR3 reads CASSQTPPGTEEGYEQYF. The CDR3 DNA reads TGCGCCAGCAGCCAAACTCCGCCCGGGACGGAGGAGGGCTACGAGCAGTACTTC.